Below are 15 T cell receptor beta chains sequenced from a single sample in a study of Graves' ophthalmopathy and Graves' hyperthyroidism. TCR beta CDR3 amplification used RNA transcripts. Second-round multiplex PCR came after first-round RT-PCR with HTBI primers. From the multiplex PCR reads, TCRdb called clonotypes with MiXCR, one entry per CDR3 protein. The top ten clones hold 11% of a sample with around 1,000,000 distinct CDR3 sequences, around a third of them seen once. Sample: peripheral blood or thyroid tissue (not recorded which). The receptors were sampled from an adult man with Graves' hyperthyroidism.

This chain joins TRBV2 and TRBJ2-5; 11 positions match TRBD2. The CDR3 loop spans 16 amino acids. V dropped 6 bases and J dropped 1; count of bases not matched to a gene: 7. CDR1 and CDR2 (germline): SNHLY, FYNNEI. The CDR3 DNA reads as TGTGCCAGCAGGGAAACTAGCGGGGGAACCCAAGAGACCCAGTACTTC. Translation: CASRETSGGTQETQYF.

The chain combines TRBV7-6 with TRBJ2-2; possible D gene TRBD2, 5 bases. The V gene lost 5 bases and the J gene lost 5 bases, with 18 bases spanning the gap. This CDR3 is 16 amino acids long. Germline assignment: CDR1 SGHVS and CDR2 FNYEAQ. The CDR3 reads CASSQDWEHWTGELFF. In DNA, the CDR3 is TGTGCCAGCAGCCAGGATTGGGAGCATTGGACCGGGGAGCTGTTTTTT.

Remarks on this clonotype: A read error may produce the germline difference seen at one junction end. This chain joins TRBV10-2 and TRBJ2-7; D perhaps matches TRBD2 (5 bases). Per germline, CDR1 WSHSY and CDR2 SAAADI. CDR3 length equals 15 residues. The CDR3 DNA follows: TGTGCCAGCAGACCCTCTGGACTGAGCTCCTACGAGCAGTACTTC. Its translation is CASRPSGLSSYEQYF.

This clonotype showed up many times. The V and J genes are TRBV9 and TRBJ1-6; D is possibly TRBD1 (5 bases). The CDR3 loop spans 16 amino acids. The germline V gene encodes CDR1 SGDLS and CDR2 YYNGEE. V dropped 3 bases and J dropped 5 bases, with 15 bases sitting between them. CDR3 coding DNA: TGTGCCAGCAGCGCAAGAGCCGGGGCCCATAATTCACCCCTCCACTTT. Translated, it gives CASSARAGAHNSPLHF.

This sequence joins TRBV15 and TRBJ1-2, with no clear D. V lost 1 base and J 8 bases, leaving 32 bases between the germline ends. Germline V CDR1 and CDR2: LNHNV, YYDKDF (reference sequence). The CDR3 loop spans 20 amino acids. CDR3 sequence reads: CATSRGSAKRLNPVELGYTF. The CDR3 bases are TGTGCCACCAGCAGAGGCAGTGCTAAACGACTGAACCCCGTCGAGTTGGGCTACACCTTC. The whole variable domain, remainder taken from reference TRBV15 and TRBJ1-2, is DAMVIQNPRYQVTQFGKPVTLSCSQTLNHNVMYWYQQKSSQAPKLLFHYYDKDFNNEADTPDNFQSRRPNTSFCFLDIRSPGLGDTAMYLCATSRGSAKRLNPVELGYTFGSGTRLTVV.

Points on this clonotype: A single base separates this from a much larger clone, so it may be a read error. The rearrangement links TRBV19 to TRBJ2-5; D is uncertain. The germline gives CDR1 LNHDA, CDR2 SQIVND (reference sequence). This CDR3 has 12 amino acids. The CDR3 loop reads CANSSFSETQYF. CDR3 DNA sequence: TGTGCCAATAGTTCCTTCTCGGAGACCCAGTACTTC.

Concerning this clonotype: This may stem from a read error, because a much larger clone lies one nucleotide away. V and J are TRBV20-1 and TRBJ1-6; TRBD1 might be the D (6 bases). The V and J ends lost 6 bases and 11 bases respectively, with 20 bases between them. CDR3 length equals 14 residues. CDR1 is DFQATT, CDR2 SNEGSKA, per germline (reference sequence). CDR3 coding DNA: TGCAGTGCGGAGACCACAGGGTCTGGGACACCCCTCCACTTT. Translating gives CSAETTGSGTPLHF.

This clonotype was counted at least ten times. One junction end disagrees with the germline gene, perhaps due to a read error. The chain recombines TRBV20-1 with TRBJ2-7; no definite D call. The germline V gene encodes CDR1 DFQATT and CDR2 SNEGSKA (reference sequence). This CDR3 region has 12 residues. The CDR3 region has the DNA TGCAGTGCCAGAGGAGTGTCGCGGGAGCAGTACTTC. Encoded protein: CSARGVSREQYF.

This clonotype has ten or more counts. This chain links TRBV20-1 with TRBJ1-6, with 12 bases identical to TRBD1. V dropped 0 bases and J dropped 11; count of bases not matched to a gene: 17. Germline CDR1 is DFQATT and CDR2 is SNEGSKA (reference sequence). The CDR3 is 19 residues long. The CDR3 region is CSARDLTSRDRGLQAPLHF. The CDR3 nucleotides are TGCAGTGCTAGAGATCTCACAAGCCGGGACAGGGGGCTCCAGGCACCCCTCCACTTT.

This clonotype was seen a few times. One end of the junction does not line up with germline, which may come from a read error. This rearrangement joins TRBV10-3 to TRBJ1-6, with TRBD1 matching 11 bases. CDR3 length: 17 residues. From germline, CDR1 is ENHRY and CDR2 SYGVKD. The CDR3 region has the DNA TGTGCCAGCAGTGACGCGGACAGGGGGCAGTGTAATTCACCCCTCCACTTT. It specifies CASSDADRGQCNSPLHF.

In this sample, this clonotype turned up a few times. This rearrangement joins TRBV10-3 to TRBJ2-5, with no clear D. The CDR3 is 11 amino acids. Germline assignment: CDR1 ENHRY and CDR2 SYGVKD. The V end lost 10 bases, the J end lost 5 bases, and 11 bases lay between the germline ends. CDR3 protein: CASNLIETQYF. The CDR3 DNA reads as TGTGCCAGCAACCTAATCGAGACCCAGTACTTC.

The sample holds a few counts of this clonotype. The rearrangement joins TRBV11-2 to TRBJ1-2; D gene uncertain. This CDR3 is 13 amino acids long. Germline-derived CDR1 and CDR2 are SGHAT and FQNNGV. Trimming took off 5 bases at V and 8 bases at J, with 15 bases between the two ends. This chain's CDR3 is CASSPRRVDGYTF. CDR3 bases: TGTGCCAGCAGCCCTAGGCGGGTGGACGGCTACACCTTC.

This clonotype came up once. This sequence joins TRBV29-1 and TRBJ1-3; D perhaps matches TRBD1 (6 bases). V was pared by 4 bases and J by 0 bases, with 16 bases between. The length of the CDR3 is 16 residues. Germline V gene lookup returns CDR1 SQVTM and CDR2 ANQGSEA. CDR3 nucleotide sequence: TGCAGCGTTGGACCACAGGGAACGAGCTCTGGAAACACCATATATTTT. Translating it yields CSVGPQGTSSGNTIYF. The full variable domain, in which reference TRBV29-1 and TRBJ1-3 provide the parts outside the CDR3, is SAVISQKPSRDICQRGTSLTIQCQVDSQVTMMFWYRQQPGQSLTLIATANQGSEATYESGFVIDKFPISRPNLTFSTLTVSNMSPEDSSIYLCSVGPQGTSSGNTIYFGEGSWLTVV.

The table lists this clonotype with a count of one. The rearrangement joins TRBV6-6 to TRBJ1-6, with D hard to call. The CDR3 spans 17 residues. Per the germline V gene, CDR1 is MNHNY and CDR2 is SVGAGI (reference sequence). V was shortened by 4 bases and J by 13 bases, with 26 bases between the two germline ends. CDR3 coding DNA: TGTGCCAGCAGTTCTCCCCGGCTGGAGAATAGCAATCAGCCCCTCCACTTT. Translating it yields CASSSPRLENSNQPLHF.

This chain uses TRBV25-1 with TRBJ1-6, with no clear D. The V gene's germline CDR1 is MGHDK and CDR2 SYGVNS. The CDR3 spans 16 residues. The V and J ends lost 7 bases and 5 bases respectively, with 18 bases between them. The CDR3 is CASTASSIRNNSPLHF. The CDR3 region has the DNA TGTGCCAGCACCGCCTCGTCAATTCGTAATAATTCACCCCTCCACTTT.